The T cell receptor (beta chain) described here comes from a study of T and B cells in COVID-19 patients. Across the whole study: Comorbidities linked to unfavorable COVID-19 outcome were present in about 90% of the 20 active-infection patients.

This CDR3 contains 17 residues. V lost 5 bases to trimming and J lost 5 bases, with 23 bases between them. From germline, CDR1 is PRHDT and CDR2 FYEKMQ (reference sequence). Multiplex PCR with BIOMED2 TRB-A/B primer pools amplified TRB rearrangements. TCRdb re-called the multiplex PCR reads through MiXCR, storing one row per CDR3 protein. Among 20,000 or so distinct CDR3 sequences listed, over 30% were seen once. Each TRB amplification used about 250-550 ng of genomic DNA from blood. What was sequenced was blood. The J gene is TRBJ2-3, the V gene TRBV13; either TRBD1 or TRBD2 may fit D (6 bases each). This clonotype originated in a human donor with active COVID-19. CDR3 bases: TGTGCCAGCAGCCAGCCTCGGGGGCTCACGGGTGTAGATACGCAGTATTTT. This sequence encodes CASSQPRGLTGVDTQYF.